The T cell receptor (beta chain) described here comes from a study of Graves' ophthalmopathy and Graves' hyperthyroidism. RNA transcripts provided the template for amplifying TCR beta CDR3 regions. RT-PCR was first run with HTBI primers, then multiplex PCR in a second round. From the multiplex PCR reads, TCRdb called clonotypes with MiXCR, one entry per CDR3 protein. The sample has some 210,000 distinct CDR3 sequences, about 32% seen once. The table lists this clonotype with many counts. The CDR3 is 18 residues long. Germline CDR1 and CDR2: MRHNA and SNTAGT. With 9 bases removed from V and 7 bases from J, the gap between germline ends came to 30 bases.

This TCR came from a man between 50 and 59 years old with Graves' ophthalmopathy. This chain joins TRBV6-4 and TRBJ2-2; possible D gene TRBD1, 6 bases. The material sequenced was peripheral blood. DNA of the CDR3: TGTGCCAGAGGGGGAGATGCGACGGGGATGTTCGGGGACGGGGAGCTGTTTTTT. Its translation is CARGGDATGMFGDGELFF.